This T cell receptor beta chain was identified during a study of blood T cells in healthy people across ages. Study-wide results and limits: Unsorted PBMCs ruled out conclusive naive versus antigen-experienced comparison. Greater diversity and more naive CD4+ cells were seen in long-lived donors than in aged donors. The authors considered diversity estimates from one million T cells to be underestimates.

This clonotype was observed at least ten times. Antigen unknown. Through a sample-barcoded 5' primer and a J-beta primer mix, a second PCR was run for 7 to 11 cycles. TCRdb re-called the 5' RACE reads with MiXCR, one entry per CDR3 protein. The sample includes approximately 960,000 distinct CDR3 sequences, almost 30% of them seen just once. From germline, CDR1 is SGHRS and CDR2 YFSETQ. The CDR3 runs to 15 residues. J was trimmed by 5 bases and V by 1 base; bases with no gene match: 3. The sample was also reused in another study, on T cells of mothers and their children. Per that study: The yield was over 8.5 million TCR beta CDR3 reads from each mother and approximately 3 million from each child.

Sequencing was carried out using blood. The chain links TRBV5-1 to TRBJ2-1; TRBD2 agrees at 10 bases. The sequence was obtained from a woman between 40 and 50 years old in good health. The CDR3 region is CASSLLAGENNEQFF. The DNA of the CDR3 is TGCGCCAGCAGCTTGCTAGCGGGGGAAAACAATGAGCAGTTCTTC.